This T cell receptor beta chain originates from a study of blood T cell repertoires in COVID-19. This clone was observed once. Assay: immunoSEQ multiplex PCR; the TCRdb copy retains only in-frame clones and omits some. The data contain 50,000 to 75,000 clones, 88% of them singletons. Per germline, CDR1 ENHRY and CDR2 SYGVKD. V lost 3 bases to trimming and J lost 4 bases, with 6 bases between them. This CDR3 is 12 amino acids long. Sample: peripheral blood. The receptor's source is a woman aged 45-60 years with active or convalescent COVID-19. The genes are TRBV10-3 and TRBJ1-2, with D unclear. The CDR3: CAISDGVYGYTF. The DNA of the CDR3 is TGTGCCATCAGTGATGGAGTCTATGGCTACACCTTC.